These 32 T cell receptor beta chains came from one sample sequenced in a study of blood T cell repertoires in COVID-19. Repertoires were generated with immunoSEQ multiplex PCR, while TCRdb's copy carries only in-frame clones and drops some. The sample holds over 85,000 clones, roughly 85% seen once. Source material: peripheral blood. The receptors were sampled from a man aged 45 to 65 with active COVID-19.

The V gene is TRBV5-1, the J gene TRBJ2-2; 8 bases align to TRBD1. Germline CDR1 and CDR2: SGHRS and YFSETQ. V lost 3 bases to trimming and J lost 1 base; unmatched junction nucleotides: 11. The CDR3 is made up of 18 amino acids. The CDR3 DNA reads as TGCGCCAGCAGCTGGTATGCCTCAGGGGGCTTGAACACCGGGGAGCTGTTTTTT. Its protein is CASSWYASGGLNTGELFF.

The CDR3 loop is CASSRLAAQETQYF. The DNA for the CDR3 is TGTGCCAGCTCACGACTAGCGGCTCAAGAGACCCAGTACTTC. J is TRBJ2-5 and V is TRBV18; TRBD2 matches 9 bases. Germline loops: CDR1 KGHSH, CDR2 LQKENI. The CDR3 has 14 residues. V shed 4 bases, J shed 2 bases, and the junction held 2 bases outside the gene matches.

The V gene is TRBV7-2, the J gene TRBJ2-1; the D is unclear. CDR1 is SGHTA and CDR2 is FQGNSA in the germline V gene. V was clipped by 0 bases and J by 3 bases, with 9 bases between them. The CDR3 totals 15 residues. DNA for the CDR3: TGTGCCAGCAGCTTAGCGCCTGCCAGCTACAATGAGCAGTTCTTC. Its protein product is CASSLAPASYNEQFF.

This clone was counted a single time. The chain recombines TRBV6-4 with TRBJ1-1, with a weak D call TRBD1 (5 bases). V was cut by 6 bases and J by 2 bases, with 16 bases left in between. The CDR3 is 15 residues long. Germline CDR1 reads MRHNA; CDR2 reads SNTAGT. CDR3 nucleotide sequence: TGTGCCAGCAGCAAATCCCCGGGACTTAACACTGAAGCTTTCTTT. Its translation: CASSKSPGLNTEAFF.

CDR3: CASSRTQGADTQYF. CDR3 DNA: TGCGCCAGCAGCCGGACCCAGGGGGCAGATACGCAGTATTTT. The chain employs TRBV4-3 and TRBJ2-3, with 7 bases fitting TRBD1. This CDR3 spans 14 amino acids. In germline, CDR1 is LGHNA, CDR2 YSLEER. J lost 4 bases, V lost 4 bases, and 5 bases had no gene match.

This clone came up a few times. The DNA for the CDR3 is TGTGCCAGCAGTTTCGGAGTCTCTGGGGCCAACGTCCTGACTTTC. Protein sequence: CASSFGVSGANVLTF. V and J are TRBV2 and TRBJ2-6; D gene unclear. This CDR3 is built from 15 residues. Trimming took off 5 bases at V and 0 bases at J, with 8 bases between the two ends. Per germline, CDR1 SNHLY and CDR2 FYNNEI.

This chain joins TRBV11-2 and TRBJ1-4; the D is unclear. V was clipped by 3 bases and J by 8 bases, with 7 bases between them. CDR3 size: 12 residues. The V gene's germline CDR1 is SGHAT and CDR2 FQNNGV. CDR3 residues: CASSLGGEKLFF. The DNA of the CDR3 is TGTGCCAGCAGCTTGGGAGGCGAAAAACTGTTTTTT.

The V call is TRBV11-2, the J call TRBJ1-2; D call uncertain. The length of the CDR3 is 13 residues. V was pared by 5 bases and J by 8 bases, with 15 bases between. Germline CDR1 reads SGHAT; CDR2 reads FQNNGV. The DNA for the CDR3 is TGTGCCAGCAGCCCCGGGGTCGGGGAGGGCTACACCTTC. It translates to CASSPGVGEGYTF.

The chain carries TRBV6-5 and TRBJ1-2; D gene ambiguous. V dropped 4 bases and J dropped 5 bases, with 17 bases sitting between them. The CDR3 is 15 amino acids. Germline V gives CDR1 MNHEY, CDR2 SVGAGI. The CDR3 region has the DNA TGTGCCAGCAGTTCCGCCCGGCAGAAACAGTATGGCTACACCTTC. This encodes CASSSARQKQYGYTF.

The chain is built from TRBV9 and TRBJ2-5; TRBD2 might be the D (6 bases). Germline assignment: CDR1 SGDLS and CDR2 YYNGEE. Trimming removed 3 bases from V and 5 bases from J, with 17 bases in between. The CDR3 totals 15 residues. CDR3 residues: CASSAVSGWGETQYF. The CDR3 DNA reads TGTGCCAGCAGCGCGGTTAGCGGTTGGGGGGAGACCCAGTACTTC. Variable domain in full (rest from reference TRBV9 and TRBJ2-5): DSGVTQTPKHLITATGQRVTLRCSPRSGDLSVYWYQQSLDQGLQFLIQYYNGEERAKGNILERFSAQQFPDLHSELNLSSLELGDSALYFCASSAVSGWGETQYFGPGTRLLVL.

CDR3 sequence reads: CASSYRGPPDTQYF. The CDR3 DNA sequence: TGTGCCAGCAGTTACAGGGGGCCCCCAGATACGCAGTATTTT. The chain has TRBV6-5 and TRBJ2-3, with 7 bases identical to TRBD1. The J segment lost 4 bases and the V segment lost 2 bases, leaving 3 bases of the junction unmatched. The germline V gene encodes CDR1 MNHEY and CDR2 SVGAGI. There are 14 residues in the CDR3.

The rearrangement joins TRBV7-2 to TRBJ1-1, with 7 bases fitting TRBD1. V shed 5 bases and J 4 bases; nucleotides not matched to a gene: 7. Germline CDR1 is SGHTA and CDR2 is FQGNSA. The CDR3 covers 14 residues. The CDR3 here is CASSTQGVGTEAFF. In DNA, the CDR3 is TGTGCCAGCAGCACCCAGGGGGTGGGCACTGAAGCTTTCTTT.

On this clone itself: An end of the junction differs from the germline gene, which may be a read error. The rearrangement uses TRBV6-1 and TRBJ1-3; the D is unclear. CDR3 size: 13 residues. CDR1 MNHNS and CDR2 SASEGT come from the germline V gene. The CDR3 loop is CASCEVAGNTIYF. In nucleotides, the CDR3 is TGTGCCAGCTGTGAAGTGGCAGGAAACACCATATATTTT.

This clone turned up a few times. CDR3 in amino acids: CASSLSLPAISNQPQHF. The CDR3 DNA follows: TGTGCCAGCAGTTTATCCCTCCCAGCGATTAGTAATCAGCCCCAGCATTTT. The chain couples TRBV27 to TRBJ1-5; D call uncertain. The germline gives CDR1 MNHEY, CDR2 SMNVEV (reference sequence). V was clipped by 0 bases and J by 4 bases, with 16 bases between them. The CDR3 sequence is 17 residues long.

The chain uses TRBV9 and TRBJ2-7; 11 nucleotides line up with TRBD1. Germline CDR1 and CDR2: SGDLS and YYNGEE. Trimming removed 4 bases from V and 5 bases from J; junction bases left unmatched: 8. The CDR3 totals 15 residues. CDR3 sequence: CASSPFGQGAHEQYF. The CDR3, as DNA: TGTGCCAGCAGCCCCTTCGGACAGGGGGCCCACGAGCAGTACTTC.

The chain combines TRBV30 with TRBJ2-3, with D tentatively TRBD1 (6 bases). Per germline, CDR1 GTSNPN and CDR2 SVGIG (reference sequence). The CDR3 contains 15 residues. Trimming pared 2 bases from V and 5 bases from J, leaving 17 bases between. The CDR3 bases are TGTGCCTGGAGTAGAGGTAACAGGGTAAGAGATACGCAGTATTTT. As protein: CAWSRGNRVRDTQYF.

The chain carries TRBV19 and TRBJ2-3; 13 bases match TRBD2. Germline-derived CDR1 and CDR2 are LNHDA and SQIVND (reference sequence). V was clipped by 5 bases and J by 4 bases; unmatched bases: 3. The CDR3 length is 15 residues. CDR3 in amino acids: CASSQGLAGPDTQYF. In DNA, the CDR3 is TGTGCCAGTAGTCAGGGACTAGCGGGACCAGATACGCAGTATTTT.

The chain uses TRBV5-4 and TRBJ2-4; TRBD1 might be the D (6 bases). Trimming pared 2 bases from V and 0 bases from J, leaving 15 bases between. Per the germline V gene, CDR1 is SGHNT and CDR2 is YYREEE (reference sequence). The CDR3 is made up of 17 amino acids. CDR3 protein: CASSFPPVGGAKNIQYF. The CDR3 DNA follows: TGTGCCAGCAGCTTCCCCCCAGTAGGGGGAGCCAAAAACATTCAGTACTTC. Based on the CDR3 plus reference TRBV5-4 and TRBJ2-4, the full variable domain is ETGVTQSPTHLIKTRGQQVTLRCSSQSGHNTVSWYQQALGQGPQFIFQYYREEENGRGNFPPRFSGLQFPNYSSELNVNALELDDSALYLCASSFPPVGGAKNIQYFGAGTRLSVL.

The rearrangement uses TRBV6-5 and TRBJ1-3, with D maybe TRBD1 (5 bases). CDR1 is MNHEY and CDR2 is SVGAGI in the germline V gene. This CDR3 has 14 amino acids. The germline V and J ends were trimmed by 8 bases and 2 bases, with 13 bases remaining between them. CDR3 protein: CASWGGLTGNTIYF. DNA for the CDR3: TGTGCCAGCTGGGGGGGACTTACTGGAAACACCATATATTTT.

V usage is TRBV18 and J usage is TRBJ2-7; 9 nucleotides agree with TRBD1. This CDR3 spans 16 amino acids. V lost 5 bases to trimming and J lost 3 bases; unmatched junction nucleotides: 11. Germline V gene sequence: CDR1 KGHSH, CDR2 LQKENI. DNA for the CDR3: TGTGCCAGCTCAGACGGACCGGGACAGGGCTTCTACGAGCAGTACTTC. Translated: CASSDGPGQGFYEQYF.

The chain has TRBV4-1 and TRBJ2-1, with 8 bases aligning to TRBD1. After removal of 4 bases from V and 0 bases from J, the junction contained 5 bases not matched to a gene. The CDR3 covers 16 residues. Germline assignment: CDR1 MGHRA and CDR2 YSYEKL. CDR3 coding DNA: TGCGCCAGCAGCCGAGGACAGGGAAGCTCCTACAATGAGCAGTTCTTC. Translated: CASSRGQGSSYNEQFF.

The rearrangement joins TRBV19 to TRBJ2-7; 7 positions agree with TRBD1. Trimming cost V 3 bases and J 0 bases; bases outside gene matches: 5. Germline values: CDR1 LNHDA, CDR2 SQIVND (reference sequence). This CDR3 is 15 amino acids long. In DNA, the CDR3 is TGTGCCAGTAGTATCGGACAGGCTTTCTCCTACGAGCAGTACTTC. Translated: CASSIGQAFSYEQYF.

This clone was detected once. DNA of the CDR3: TGTGCCAGCAGCCTCCGGGGGGAACGAAACTATGGCTACACCTTC. Translation gives CASSLRGERNYGYTF. The chain is built from TRBV9 and TRBJ1-2, with a possible D match to TRBD1 (5 bases). Germline V gene lookup returns CDR1 SGDLS and CDR2 YYNGEE. This CDR3 has 15 amino acids. V shed 4 bases and J shed 2 bases, with 15 bases lying between them.

The chain's CDR3 is CASSPTQGANGELFF. The DNA of the CDR3 is TGTGCCAGCTCACCAACACAGGGAGCTAACGGGGAGCTGTTTTTT. The chain uses TRBV18 and TRBJ2-2, with D perhaps TRBD1 (6 bases). V was trimmed by 2 bases and J by 7 bases, leaving 14 bases between them. Germline V CDR1 and CDR2: KGHSH, LQKENI. The CDR3 contains 15 residues. Full variable domain (rest looked up from reference TRBV18 and TRBJ2-2): NAGVMQNPRHLVRRRGQEARLRCSPMKGHSHVYWYRQLPEEGLKFMVYLQKENIIDESGMPKERFSAEFPKEGPSILRIQQVVRGDSAAYFCASSPTQGANGELFFGEGSRLTVL.

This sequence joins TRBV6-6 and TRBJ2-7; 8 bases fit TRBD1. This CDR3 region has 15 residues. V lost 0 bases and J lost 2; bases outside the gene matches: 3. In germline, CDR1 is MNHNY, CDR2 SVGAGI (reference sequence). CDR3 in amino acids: CASSYSGTGPYEQYF. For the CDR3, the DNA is TGTGCCAGCAGTTACTCCGGGACAGGCCCCTACGAGCAGTACTTC.

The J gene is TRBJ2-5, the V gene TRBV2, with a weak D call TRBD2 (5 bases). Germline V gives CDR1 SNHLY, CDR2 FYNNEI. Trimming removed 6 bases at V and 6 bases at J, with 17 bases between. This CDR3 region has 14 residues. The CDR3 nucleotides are TGTGCCAGCAGGAGAGACACTAGTCGACAGACCCAGTACTTC. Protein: CASRRDTSRQTQYF.

Here the CDR3 reads CASSLGRDYGYTF. In nucleotides, the CDR3 is TGCGCCAGCAGCTTGGGGAGGGACTATGGCTACACCTTC. The rearrangement uses TRBV5-1 and TRBJ1-2; unclear D gene. This CDR3 is built from 13 residues. Between the trimmed V and J ends, which lost 0 bases and 3 bases, there was a span of 6 bases. From germline, CDR1 is SGHRS and CDR2 YFSETQ.

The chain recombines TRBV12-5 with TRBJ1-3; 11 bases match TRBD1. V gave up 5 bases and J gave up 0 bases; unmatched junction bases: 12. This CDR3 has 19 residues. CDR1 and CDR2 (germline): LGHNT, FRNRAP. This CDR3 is CASGVSGTGGISSGNTIYF. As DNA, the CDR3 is TGTGCTAGTGGTGTCTCCGGGACAGGGGGAATTTCCTCTGGAAACACCATATATTTT.

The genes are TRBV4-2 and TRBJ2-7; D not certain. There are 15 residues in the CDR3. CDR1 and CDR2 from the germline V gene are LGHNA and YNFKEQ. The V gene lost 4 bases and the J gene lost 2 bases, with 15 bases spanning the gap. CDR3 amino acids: CASSRPWAQTYEQYF. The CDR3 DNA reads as TGTGCCAGCAGCCGTCCGTGGGCGCAGACCTACGAGCAGTACTTC.

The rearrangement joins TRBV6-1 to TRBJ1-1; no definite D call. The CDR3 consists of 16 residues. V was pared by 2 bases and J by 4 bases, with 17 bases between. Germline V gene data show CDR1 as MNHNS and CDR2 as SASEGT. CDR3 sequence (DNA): TGTGCCAGCAGTGAACGGGAAGGTGAGGTGGGCACTGAAGCTTTCTTT. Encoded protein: CASSEREGEVGTEAFF.

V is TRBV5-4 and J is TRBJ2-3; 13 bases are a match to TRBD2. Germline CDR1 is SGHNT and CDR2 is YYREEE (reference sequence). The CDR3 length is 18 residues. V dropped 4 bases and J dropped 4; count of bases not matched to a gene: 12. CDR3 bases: TGTGCCAGCAGCCCCGGACTAGCGGGGGAGTTCTCCCCAGATACGCAGTATTTT. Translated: CASSPGLAGEFSPDTQYF.

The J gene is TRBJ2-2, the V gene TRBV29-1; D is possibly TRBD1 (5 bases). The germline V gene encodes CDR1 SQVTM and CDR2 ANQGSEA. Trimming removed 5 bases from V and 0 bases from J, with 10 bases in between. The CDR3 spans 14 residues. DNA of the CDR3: TGCAGCGTTAGTGGGGCAACGAACACCGGGGAGCTGTTTTTT. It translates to CSVSGATNTGELFF.